This T cell receptor (beta chain) comes out of a study of shared clonotypes between healthy human individuals. In regard to this clone: Its antigen remains unknown.

Selected positively for CCR7 and CD45RO-negative, naive CD8 cells excluded terminally differentiated effector memory CD45RA+ cells. There were only Caucasian adults among the donors, and all lived in Nashville, Tennessee. Notes on the study in general: Sequencing depth was expected to affect clonotype sharing among donors. Roughly 4.7% was the fraction of naive CD4 clonotypes found shared across a few donors.

From germline, CDR1 is SEHNR and CDR2 FQNEAQ (reference sequence). Trimming pared 3 bases from V and 11 bases from J, leaving 18 bases between. CDR3 length: 14 residues. Produced via immunoSEQ multiplex PCR; TCRdb's table is partial and in-frame only. The table includes about 2.1 million clones, approximately 92% detected once. Sequenced material: naive CD8+ T cells from PBMCs. This sequence joins TRBV7-9 and TRBJ2-3; D might be TRBD1 or TRBD2, each matching 6 bases. This TCR was recovered from a man aged 18 to 29 in good health. Some clones in this sample may be carry-over from other donors' samples. CDR3 region: CASSFTEGDLGQYF. CDR3 nucleotides: TGTGCCAGCAGCTTCACGGAGGGGGACCTGGGGCAGTATTTT.